This TCR beta chain was recovered during a study of identifying expanded T cells in peripheral blood. Points from the study as a whole: Variance in clone template counts between roughly 2-week samples significantly increased with total template count across all healthy donors.

Germline CDR1 and CDR2: SGHNT and YENEEA. V was trimmed by 4 bases and J by 1 base, leaving 15 bases between them. This CDR3 contains 16 residues. Sequenced by immunoSEQ multiplex PCR; TCRdb stores in-frame clones only, minus some. The sample gives 85,000 to 120,000 clones, 88% of which show up once; roughly an eighth is in the top ten. No infections or other immune events were documented during collection. Turning to this clone: As yet, its antigen is unknown.

The chain has TRBV11-3 and TRBJ2-3, with a tentative D call TRBD1 (6 bases). This receptor was obtained from a person aged 18 to 75 in good health. Input material: blood. The DNA for the CDR3 is TGTGCCAGCAGCTCAACCTTGACAGGAGGCACAGATACGCAGTATTTT. It codes for CASSSTLTGGTDTQYF.